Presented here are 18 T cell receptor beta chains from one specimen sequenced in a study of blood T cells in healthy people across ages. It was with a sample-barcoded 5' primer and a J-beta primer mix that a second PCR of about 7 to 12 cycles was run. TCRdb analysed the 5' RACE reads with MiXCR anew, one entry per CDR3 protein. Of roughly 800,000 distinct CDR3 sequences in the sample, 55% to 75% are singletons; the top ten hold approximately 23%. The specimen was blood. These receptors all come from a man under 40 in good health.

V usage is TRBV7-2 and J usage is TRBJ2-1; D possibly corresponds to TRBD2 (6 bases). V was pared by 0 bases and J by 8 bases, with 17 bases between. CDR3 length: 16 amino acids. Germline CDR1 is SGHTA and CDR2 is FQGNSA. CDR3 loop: CASSLAGGTFPYEQFF. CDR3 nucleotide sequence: TGTGCCAGCAGCTTAGCGGGAGGCACCTTTCCCTATGAGCAGTTCTTC.

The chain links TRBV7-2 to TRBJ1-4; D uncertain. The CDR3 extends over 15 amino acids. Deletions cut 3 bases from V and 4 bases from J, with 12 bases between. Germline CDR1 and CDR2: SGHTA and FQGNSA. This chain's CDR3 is CASSLTRLGNEKLFF. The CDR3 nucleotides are TGTGCCAGCAGCTTGACAAGGCTGGGTAATGAAAAACTGTTTTTT.

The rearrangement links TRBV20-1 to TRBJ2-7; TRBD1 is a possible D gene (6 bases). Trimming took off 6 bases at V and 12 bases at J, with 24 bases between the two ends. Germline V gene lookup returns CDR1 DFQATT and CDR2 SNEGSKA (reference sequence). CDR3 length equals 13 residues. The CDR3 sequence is CSASSPKDRAVYF. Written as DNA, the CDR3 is TGCAGTGCCAGTTCTCCCAAGGACAGAGCGGTGTACTTC.

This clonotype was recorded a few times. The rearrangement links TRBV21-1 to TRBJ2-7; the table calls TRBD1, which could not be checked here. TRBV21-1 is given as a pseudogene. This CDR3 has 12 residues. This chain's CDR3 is CASPWGQGVQYF. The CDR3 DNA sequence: TGTGCCAGCCCTTGGGGACAGGGGGTCCAGTACTTC.

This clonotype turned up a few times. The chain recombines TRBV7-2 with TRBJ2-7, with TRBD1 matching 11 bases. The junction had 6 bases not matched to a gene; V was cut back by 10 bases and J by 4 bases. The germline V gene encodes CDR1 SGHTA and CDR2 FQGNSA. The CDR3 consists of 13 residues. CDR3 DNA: TGTGCCAACAGGACAGGGGGCACATACGAGCAGTACTTC. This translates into CANRTGGTYEQYF.

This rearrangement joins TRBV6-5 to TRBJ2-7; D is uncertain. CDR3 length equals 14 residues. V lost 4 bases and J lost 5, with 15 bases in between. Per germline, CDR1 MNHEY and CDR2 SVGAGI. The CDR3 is CASSSQPGFDEQYF. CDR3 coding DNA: TGTGCCAGCAGTTCCCAACCAGGTTTTGACGAGCAGTACTTC.

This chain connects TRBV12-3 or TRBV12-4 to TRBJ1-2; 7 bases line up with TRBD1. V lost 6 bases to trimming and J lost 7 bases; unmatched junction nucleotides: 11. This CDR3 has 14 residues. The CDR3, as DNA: TGTGCCAGCAGACTTGAGGGGGCCCCAAGTGGCTACACCTTC. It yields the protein CASRLEGAPSGYTF.

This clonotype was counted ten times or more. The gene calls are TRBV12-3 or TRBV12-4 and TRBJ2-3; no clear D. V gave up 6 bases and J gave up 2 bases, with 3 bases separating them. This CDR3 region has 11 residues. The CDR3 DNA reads TGTGCCAGCAGCCTCACAGATACGCAGTATTTT. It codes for CASSLTDTQYF.

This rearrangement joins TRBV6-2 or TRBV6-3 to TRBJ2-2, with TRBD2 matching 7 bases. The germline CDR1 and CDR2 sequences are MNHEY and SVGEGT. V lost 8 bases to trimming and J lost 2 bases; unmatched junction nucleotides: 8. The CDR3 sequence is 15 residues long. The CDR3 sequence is CASLPASGNTGELFF. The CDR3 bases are TGTGCCAGCCTCCCGGCTAGCGGTAACACCGGGGAGCTGTTTTTT.

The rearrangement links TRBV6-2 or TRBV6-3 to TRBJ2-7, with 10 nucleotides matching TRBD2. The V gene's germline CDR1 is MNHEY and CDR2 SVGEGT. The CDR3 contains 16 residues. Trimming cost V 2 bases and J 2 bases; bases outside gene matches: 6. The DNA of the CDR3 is TGTGCCAGCAGTTACCTAACCGGGACTAGCGCCTACGAGCAGTACTTC. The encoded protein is CASSYLTGTSAYEQYF.

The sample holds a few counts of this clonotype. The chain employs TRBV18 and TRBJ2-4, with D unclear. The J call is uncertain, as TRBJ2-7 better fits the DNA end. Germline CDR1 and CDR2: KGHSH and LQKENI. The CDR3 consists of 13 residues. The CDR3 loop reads CASSPSSGCEQYF. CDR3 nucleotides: TGTGCCAGCTCACCTTCATCCGGTTGCGAGCAGTACTTC.

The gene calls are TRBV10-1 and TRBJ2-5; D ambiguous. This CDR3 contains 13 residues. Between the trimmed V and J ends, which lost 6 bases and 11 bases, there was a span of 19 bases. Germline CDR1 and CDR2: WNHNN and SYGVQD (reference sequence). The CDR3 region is CASSELQTHEQYF. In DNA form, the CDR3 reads TGCGCCAGCAGCGAACTTCAGACGCATGAGCAGTACTTC.

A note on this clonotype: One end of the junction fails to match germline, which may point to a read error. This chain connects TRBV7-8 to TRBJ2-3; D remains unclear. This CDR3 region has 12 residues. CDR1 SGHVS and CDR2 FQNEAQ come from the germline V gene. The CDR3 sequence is CTSSPHTDTQYF. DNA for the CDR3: TGTACCAGCAGCCCCCACACAGATACGCAGTATTTT.

Here the CDR3 DNA reads TGTGCCAGCAGTGACTCGCCGAATTCACCCCTCCACTTT. Its protein is CASSDSPNSPLHF. The V gene is TRBV6-4, the J gene TRBJ1-6; D is uncertain. CDR1 and CDR2 from the germline V gene are MRHNA and SNTAGT. V dropped 0 bases and J dropped 7 bases, with 4 bases sitting between them. The CDR3 covers 13 residues.

CDR3: CSDGAGEGFGTEAFF. Here the CDR3 DNA reads TGCAGCGATGGGGCAGGGGAGGGGTTCGGCACTGAAGCTTTCTTT. The J gene is TRBJ1-1, the V gene TRBV20-1; a weak D match, TRBD1 (6 bases). There are 15 residues in the CDR3. The germline V gene encodes CDR1 DFQATT and CDR2 SNEGSKA (reference sequence).

CDR3 protein: CASRRRETQYF. The DNA of the CDR3 is TGTGCCAGCCGTCGAAGAGAGACCCAGTACTTC. The chain joins TRBV9 to TRBJ2-5; no clear D gene. The CDR3 totals 11 residues. Trimming cost V 7 bases and J 4 bases, with 8 bases left between them. CDR1 and CDR2 from the germline V gene are SGDLS and YYNGEE.

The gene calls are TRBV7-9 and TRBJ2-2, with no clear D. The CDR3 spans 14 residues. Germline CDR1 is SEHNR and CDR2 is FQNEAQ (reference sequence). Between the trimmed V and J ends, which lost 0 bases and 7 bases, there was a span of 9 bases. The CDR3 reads CASSLAQLIGELFF. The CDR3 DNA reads TGTGCCAGCAGCTTAGCGCAACTTATCGGGGAGCTGTTTTTT.

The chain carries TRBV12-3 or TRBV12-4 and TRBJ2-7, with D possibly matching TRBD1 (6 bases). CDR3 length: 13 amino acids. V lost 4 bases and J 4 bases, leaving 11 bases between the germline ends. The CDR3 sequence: CASSSRGEYEQYF. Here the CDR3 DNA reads TGTGCCAGCAGTTCCAGGGGAGAATACGAGCAGTACTTC.